A single sample is the source of the 17 T cell receptor beta chains below, sequenced in a study of response to subunit inactivated influenza vaccine listed by TCRdb under 2018. Libraries came from RT-PCR. The instrument was an Illumina HiSeq 2500. Through fastp at Q25 and MiXCR, TCRdb rebuilt clones from the public reads, retaining in-frame beta chains. All rows with the same CDR3 protein become a single entry with the most common DNA and genes. Present in this sample are about 540,000 distinct CDR3 sequences, around 21% of which were seen just once. The leading ten clones occupy roughly 2.8% of the sample. This same sample was also part of a study on T cells expressing NK-cell markers. The second investigation adds: TCR beta cDNA libraries were made by 5'RACE template switching that added a universal primer site and unique molecular identifiers.

The specimen comprised CD4+ T cells sorted from PBMCs, sampled 11 to 12 days after vaccination. The source of these receptors is a man in his fifties or sixties who received an inactivated influenza vaccine. Donor details come from another sample of the same person, matched by shared clones.

This clonotype was seen a handful of times. The chain employs TRBV28 and TRBJ2-2; D uncertain. Trimming took off 8 bases at V and 1 base at J, with 14 bases between the two ends. Germline V gene lookup returns CDR1 MDHEN and CDR2 SYDVKM. The CDR3 sequence is 15 residues long. The CDR3, as DNA: TGTGCCAGCGGCTTAATTCGGCAGAACACCGGGGAGCTGTTTTTT. It translates to CASGLIRQNTGELFF.

This clonotype appeared a few times. The genes are TRBV4-3 and TRBJ2-1; TRBD1 might be the D (6 bases). The CDR3 totals 15 residues. V was clipped by 4 bases and J by 7 bases, with 17 bases between them. CDR1 and CDR2 (germline): LGHNA, YSLEER. The DNA of the CDR3 is TGCGCCAGCAGCCTACGCAGGGGTTCGGAGAATGAGCAGTTCTTC. Translation gives CASSLRRGSENEQFF.

V and J are TRBV24-1 and TRBJ2-6; 10 positions match TRBD1. V shed 2 bases, J shed 2 bases, and the junction held 8 bases outside the gene matches. The CDR3 has 19 residues. Per the germline V gene, CDR1 is KGHDR and CDR2 is SFDVKD. CDR3: CATSDYTTGGLPGANVLTF. The DNA of the CDR3 is TGTGCCACCAGTGATTATACGACAGGGGGCCTACCTGGGGCCAACGTCCTGACTTTC.

The V call is TRBV27, the J call TRBJ2-3, with unresolved D. CDR1 and CDR2 (germline): MNHEY, SMNVEV (reference sequence). Trimming took 1 base from V and 6 from J, leaving 17 bases between them. The CDR3 is 16 amino acids. CDR3 sequence: CASSLWASGLSDTQYF. DNA of the CDR3: TGTGCCAGCAGTTTATGGGCGTCGGGTTTATCCGATACGCAGTATTTT.

This clonotype appeared a few times. J is TRBJ2-1 and V is TRBV29-1; 9 positions match TRBD1. The CDR3 contains 11 residues. V lost 6 bases to trimming and J lost 12 bases; unmatched junction nucleotides: 6. Germline V lookup: CDR1 SQVTM, CDR2 ANQGSEA. The CDR3 here is CSVPGQGWQFF. The DNA for the CDR3 is TGCAGCGTCCCGGGACAGGGATGGCAGTTCTTC.

V usage is TRBV20-1 and J usage is TRBJ2-3; 14 positions agree with TRBD2. Germline V lookup: CDR1 DFQATT, CDR2 SNEGSKA (reference sequence). The CDR3 is made up of 17 amino acids. V gave up 5 bases and J gave up 1 base; unmatched junction bases: 8. As DNA, the CDR3 is TGCAGTGCTGAGACTAGCGGGAGGGCCGGGGGCACAGATACGCAGTATTTT. It specifies CSAETSGRAGGTDTQYF.

This clonotype was seen a few times. The chain recombines TRBV5-6 with TRBJ1-5; no clear D. In germline, CDR1 is SGHDT, CDR2 YYEEEE. The CDR3 totals 15 residues. Between the trimmed V and J ends, which lost 4 bases and 2 bases, there was a span of 13 bases. CDR3 sequence reads: CASSPRRMGNQPQHF. DNA for the CDR3: TGTGCCAGCAGCCCGAGACGGATGGGCAATCAGCCCCAGCATTTT.

This clonotype was seen more than once but under ten times. The chain couples TRBV10-3 to TRBJ2-3, with a tentative D call TRBD2 (7 bases). V was cut by 4 bases and J by 6 bases, with 17 bases left in between. From germline, CDR1 is ENHRY and CDR2 SYGVKD. The CDR3 totals 15 residues. In nucleotides, the CDR3 is TGTGCCATCAGTGGGCGCGGGGGCAGGATGGATACGCAGTATTTT. Protein product: CAISGRGGRMDTQYF.

This clonotype was detected only a few times. The chain recombines TRBV4-1 with TRBJ2-5; maybe TRBD2 (5 bases). There are 21 residues in the CDR3. V shed 1 base and J shed 5 bases, with 32 bases lying between them. Germline assignment: CDR1 MGHRA and CDR2 YSYEKL. CDR3: CASSQVITDGLPLNREETQYF. Written as DNA, the CDR3 is TGCGCCAGCAGCCAAGTCATAACAGATGGACTCCCTTTGAATCGTGAGGAGACCCAGTACTTC.

This clonotype was counted at least ten times. V gene TRBV7-2 combines with J gene TRBJ2-5; TRBD2 matches 7 bases. J gave up 2 bases and V 1 base, and 4 bases lay outside the gene matches. CDR3 length equals 15 residues. Germline assignment: CDR1 SGHTA and CDR2 FQGNSA. This CDR3 is CASSLVAGTQETQYF. Here the CDR3 DNA reads TGTGCCAGCAGCTTAGTAGCGGGCACACAAGAGACCCAGTACTTC. The variable domain in full, completed from reference TRBV7-2 and TRBJ2-5, reads GAGVSQSPSNKVTEKGKDVELRCDPISGHTALYWYRQSLGQGLEFLIYFQGNSAPDKSGLPSDRFSAERTGGSVSTLTIQRTQQEDSAVYLCASSLVAGTQETQYFGPGTRLLVL.

This clonotype was seen only a few times. The chain joins TRBV20-1 to TRBJ1-5, with D perhaps TRBD1 (6 bases). The V gene's germline CDR1 is DFQATT and CDR2 SNEGSKA (reference sequence). The CDR3 length is 13 residues. Between the trimmed V and J ends, which lost 5 bases and 6 bases, there was a span of 14 bases. DNA for the CDR3: TGCAGTGCTCCCGAGGGGGGAGTTCAGCCCCAGCATTTT. Amino acids: CSAPEGGVQPQHF.

This clonotype showed up just a few times. This sequence joins TRBV3-1 and TRBJ2-5; 12 bases agree with TRBD2. This CDR3 is built from 16 residues. The germline gives CDR1 LGHDT, CDR2 YNNKEL (reference sequence). The trim removed 3 bases at V and 5 bases at J, leaving 7 bases unmatched. This chain's CDR3 is CASSQIRTSGKETQYF. CDR3 sequence (DNA): TGTGCCAGCAGCCAGATTCGGACTAGCGGGAAGGAGACCCAGTACTTC.

CDR3 protein: CSVVAGSTDTQYF. The CDR3, as DNA: TGCAGTGTTGTAGCGGGGAGCACAGATACGCAGTATTTT. The V call is TRBV20-1, the J call TRBJ2-3, with 8 nucleotides matching TRBD2. Per germline, CDR1 DFQATT and CDR2 SNEGSKA (reference sequence). V lost 7 bases and J lost 0; bases outside the gene matches: 3. This CDR3 is 13 amino acids long.

A few counts support this clonotype. The chain joins TRBV6-2 or TRBV6-3 to TRBJ2-3, with D hard to call. This CDR3 is built from 15 residues. Germline V lookup: CDR1 MNHEY, CDR2 SVGEGT. Trimming removed 0 bases from V and 2 bases from J, with 9 bases in between. CDR3 loop: CASSYSNHDTDTQYF. CDR3 coding DNA: TGTGCCAGCAGTTACTCGAATCATGACACAGATACGCAGTATTTT.

This clonotype was picked up a small number of times. The rearrangement joins TRBV5-1 to TRBJ1-5, with 7 bases identical to TRBD1. V was pared by 0 bases and J by 3 bases, with 3 bases of the junction left unmatched. CDR1 and CDR2 (germline): SGHRS, YFSETQ. The CDR3 covers 15 residues. Written as DNA, the CDR3 is TGCGCCAGCAGCTTGGAGGGACAGCCCAATCAGCCCCAGCATTTT. Amino acid sequence: CASSLEGQPNQPQHF.

This clonotype was observed many times. The V and J genes are TRBV29-1 and TRBJ2-3; possibly TRBD1 for D (6 bases). CDR3 length: 18 residues. Per germline, CDR1 SQVTM and CDR2 ANQGSEA. V was shortened by 7 bases and J by 2 bases, with 28 bases between the two germline ends. The CDR3 nucleotides are TGCAGCGGGTCGGACAGCCTTTATAATAACGTAGACACAGATACGCAGTATTTT. Translating gives CSGSDSLYNNVDTDTQYF.

The V call is TRBV15, the J call TRBJ2-7; D is perhaps TRBD2 (5 bases). CDR1 and CDR2 (germline): LNHNV, YYDKDF (reference sequence). The CDR3 contains 14 residues. With 0 bases removed from V and 4 bases from J, the gap between germline ends came to 10 bases. The CDR3, as DNA: TGTGCCACCAGCAGAGATAGAGGGTTTTACGAGCAGTACTTC. Residues: CATSRDRGFYEQYF.